This T cell receptor (beta chain) originates from a study of blood T cell repertoires in COVID-19. The overall study: Acute and convalescent COVID-19 specimens originated in the United States, Italy and Spain. Sources were T cells, B-cell-depleted T cells, or PBMCs; the material itself was cDNA or gDNA.

This CDR3 has 15 amino acids. CDR1 and CDR2 (germline): SQVTM, ANQGSEA. The V segment lost 5 bases and the J segment 6 bases; nucleotides outside the gene matches: 16. Authors' data handling: Amplifying reference gene primers gave estimates of nucleated cell counts. Assay: immunoSEQ multiplex PCR; the TCRdb copy retains only in-frame clones and omits some. V and J calls and clone size are as listed in that table; D and trimming were resolved from the DNA. The top ten clones hold around 0.97% of a sample with around 310,000 clones, 90% of them seen once. Seattle's enrolled individuals joined amid active infection and were then monitored longitudinally.

Sequenced sample: peripheral blood. The chain employs TRBV29-1 and TRBJ2-7; the match to TRBD1 covers 7 bases. This sequence was found in a woman aged 35 to 49 with COVID-19, enrolled during active disease. The DNA for the CDR3 is TGCAGCGTTAAGACAGGGATCCTACCTAGTGCCGAGCAGTACTTC. It is translated as CSVKTGILPSAEQYF.